This TCR beta chain stems from a study of blood T cell repertoires in COVID-19. Here immunoSEQ multiplex PCR was the method, and the copy in TCRdb shows in-frame clones only, minus some. The sample records more than 200,000 clones, about 85% being singletons. The TCR comes from an elderly woman with COVID-19, enrolled during active disease. The sample was peripheral blood.

The CDR3 coding sequence is TGTGCCAGCAGTGCCCAGGGATCGCGTCAGCCCCAGCATTTT. Amino acid sequence: CASSAQGSRQPQHF. The J gene is TRBJ1-5, the V gene TRBV27, with a tentative D call TRBD1 (5 bases). The CDR3 has 14 amino acids. V gave up 5 bases and J gave up 6 bases, with 14 bases separating them. Looked up from germline, CDR1 is MNHEY and CDR2 is SMNVEV (reference sequence).